These 12 T cell receptor beta chains came from one sample sequenced in a study of blood T cell repertoires in COVID-19. The repertoire was sequenced with immunoSEQ multiplex PCR; TCRdb's copy has only in-frame clones and lacks some. Here the sample spans some 190,000 clones, 80% to 85% being singletons. Sequencing input: peripheral blood. The receptors shown here come from a human donor in a cohort sampled during active COVID-19.

This rearrangement joins TRBV28 to TRBJ1-3; maybe TRBD1 (6 bases). Trimming cost V 8 bases and J 4 bases, with 9 bases left between them. The CDR3 consists of 12 residues. The germline V gene has CDR1 MDHEN and CDR2 SYDVKM. Written as DNA, the CDR3 is TGTGCCAGCTCGGGGACAGGAAACACCATATATTTT. Protein sequence: CASSGTGNTIYF.

The chain is built from TRBV28 and TRBJ2-1; 12 bases map to TRBD2. The CDR3 has 15 residues. V lost 5 bases, J lost 4 bases, and 3 bases stayed unmatched. Germline V gene sequence: CDR1 MDHEN, CDR2 SYDVKM. The CDR3 spells CASSLTSGRYNEQFF. The CDR3 DNA sequence: TGTGCCAGCAGTCTGACTAGCGGGAGATACAATGAGCAGTTCTTC.

In nucleotides, the CDR3 is TGTGCCAGCAGTGAAAGGAGAATGGGGACAGTATCACTGTTTTTT. It specifies CASSERRMGTVSLFF. This sequence joins TRBV6-1 and TRBJ1-4; 7 nucleotides agree with TRBD1. J gave up 13 bases and V 2 bases, and 13 bases lay outside the gene matches. The CDR3 is 15 amino acids. Germline V gene data show CDR1 as MNHNS and CDR2 as SASEGT.

This rearrangement joins TRBV7-9 to TRBJ1-3, with a tentative D call TRBD1 (5 bases). Germline-derived CDR1 and CDR2 are SEHNR and FQNEAQ (reference sequence). Trimming removed 2 bases at V and 2 bases at J, with 10 bases between. The CDR3 runs 15 residues. CDR3 sequence reads: CASSLTRAPGNTIYF. The CDR3 DNA is TGTGCCAGCAGCTTAACCAGGGCTCCTGGAAACACCATATATTTT.

This chain connects TRBV28 to TRBJ1-1; 10 bases match TRBD1. Germline-derived CDR1 and CDR2 are MDHEN and SYDVKM. The CDR3 loop spans 12 amino acids. Losses at the gene ends were 6 bases for V and 11 bases for J; bases not matched to a gene: 6. The CDR3 sequence: CASSDRGRGAFF. The CDR3 DNA sequence: TGTGCCAGCAGCGACAGGGGGCGCGGGGCTTTCTTT.

This clone was seen only once. The J gene is TRBJ1-5, the V gene TRBV5-1; D call uncertain. Germline V gives CDR1 SGHRS, CDR2 YFSETQ. The CDR3 is 14 amino acids. Between the trimmed V and J ends, which lost 2 bases and 0 bases, there was a span of 6 bases. CDR3 loop: CASSFGDSNQPQHF. The CDR3 DNA reads TGCGCCAGCAGCTTCGGGGATAGCAATCAGCCCCAGCATTTT.

The chain couples TRBV28 to TRBJ2-7, with D possibly matching TRBD1 (5 bases). The CDR3 length is 15 residues. Per the germline V gene, CDR1 is MDHEN and CDR2 is SYDVKM. V shed 3 bases and J shed 3 bases, with 15 bases lying between them. The CDR3 DNA is TGTGCCAGCAGTTTTGGGGCGGAGTTCGTCTACGAGCAGTACTTC. It encodes CASSFGAEFVYEQYF.

The rearrangement joins TRBV7-9 to TRBJ2-7, with 7 nucleotides matching TRBD2. This CDR3 contains 16 residues. The germline V gene has CDR1 SEHNR and CDR2 FQNEAQ (reference sequence). J gave up 3 bases and V 4 bases, and 12 bases lay outside the gene matches. CDR3 sequence: CASSSIRAGRYYEQYF. The CDR3 nucleotides read TGTGCCAGCAGCTCCATAAGAGCGGGGAGGTACTACGAGCAGTACTTC. Based on the CDR3 plus reference TRBV7-9 and TRBJ2-7, the full variable domain is DTGVSQNPRHKITKRGQNVTFRCDPISEHNRLYWYRQTLGQGPEFLTYFQNEAQLEKSRLLSDRFSAERPKGSFSTLEIQRTEQGDSAMYLCASSSIRAGRYYEQYFGPGTRLTVT.

This rearrangement joins TRBV14 to TRBJ2-5, with 7 nucleotides matching TRBD1. Germline CDR1 reads SGHDN; CDR2 reads FVKESK. Trimming removed 3 bases from V and 3 bases from J; junction bases left unmatched: 4. CDR3 length equals 14 residues. Here the CDR3 reads CASSHRDSKETQYF. CDR3 DNA: TGTGCCAGCAGCCATCGGGACAGTAAAGAGACCCAGTACTTC.

The rearrangement links TRBV24-1 to TRBJ2-3, with D unclear. Looked up from germline, CDR1 is KGHDR and CDR2 is SFDVKD. Trimming stripped 0 bases from V and 0 bases from J, with 6 bases between. The CDR3 totals 15 residues. For the CDR3, the DNA is TGTGCCACCAGTGATTTGCGCGTCAGCACAGATACGCAGTATTTT. Translating gives CATSDLRVSTDTQYF.

The V gene is TRBV5-1, the J gene TRBJ2-2, with TRBD2 matching over 12 bases. V gave up 2 bases and J gave up 0 bases; unmatched junction bases: 5. CDR1 SGHRS and CDR2 YFSETQ come from the germline V gene. CDR3 length: 18 amino acids. CDR3 DNA sequence: TGCGCCAGCAGCTTCCTAACTAGCGGGGGGCCGAACACCGGGGAGCTGTTTTTT. Translated: CASSFLTSGGPNTGELFF.

V is TRBV6-6 and J is TRBJ2-5; 8 nucleotides align to TRBD1. Germline-derived CDR1 and CDR2 are MNHNY and SVGAGI (reference sequence). V shed 6 bases, J shed 5 bases, and the junction held 2 bases outside the gene matches. This CDR3 has 12 amino acids. This chain's CDR3 is CASSRGLETQYF. The CDR3 bases are TGTGCCAGCAGCAGGGGGCTCGAGACCCAGTACTTC.